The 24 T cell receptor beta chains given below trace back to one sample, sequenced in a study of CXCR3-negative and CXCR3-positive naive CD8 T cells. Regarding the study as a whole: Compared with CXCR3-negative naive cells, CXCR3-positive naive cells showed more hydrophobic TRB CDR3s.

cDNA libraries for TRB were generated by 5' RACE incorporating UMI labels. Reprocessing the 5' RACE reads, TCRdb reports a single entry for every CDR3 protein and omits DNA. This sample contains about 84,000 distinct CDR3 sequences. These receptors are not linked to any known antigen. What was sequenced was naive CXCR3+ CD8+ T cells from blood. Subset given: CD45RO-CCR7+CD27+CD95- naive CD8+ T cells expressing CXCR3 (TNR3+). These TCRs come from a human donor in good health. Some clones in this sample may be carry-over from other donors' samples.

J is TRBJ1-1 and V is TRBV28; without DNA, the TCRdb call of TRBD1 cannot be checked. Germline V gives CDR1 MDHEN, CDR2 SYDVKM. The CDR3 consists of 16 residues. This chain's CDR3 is CASSPLDWGRSTEAFF.

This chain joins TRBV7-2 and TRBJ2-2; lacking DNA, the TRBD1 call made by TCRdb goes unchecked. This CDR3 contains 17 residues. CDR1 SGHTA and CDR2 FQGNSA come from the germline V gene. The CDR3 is CASSARGQISNTGELFF. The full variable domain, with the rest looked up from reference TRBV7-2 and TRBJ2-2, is GAGVSQSPSNKVTEKGKDVELRCDPISGHTALYWYRQSLGQGLEFLIYFQGNSAPDKSGLPSDRFSAERTGGSVSTLTIQRTQQEDSAVYLCASSARGQISNTGELFFGEGSRLTVL.

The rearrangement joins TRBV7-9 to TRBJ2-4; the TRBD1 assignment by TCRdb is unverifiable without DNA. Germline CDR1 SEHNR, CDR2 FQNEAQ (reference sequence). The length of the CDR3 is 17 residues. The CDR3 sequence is CASSSEAHALAKNIQYF.

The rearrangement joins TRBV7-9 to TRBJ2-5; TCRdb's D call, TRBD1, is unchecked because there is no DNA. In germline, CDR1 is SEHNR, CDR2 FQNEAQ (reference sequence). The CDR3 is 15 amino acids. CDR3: CASSDRDSNQETQYF.

This CDR3 is CASSQDRLWDRGSYEQYF. The chain couples TRBV4-3 to TRBJ2-7; TCRdb lists TRBD1, though no DNA is available to test this call. The CDR3 is 18 amino acids. The V gene's germline CDR1 is LGHNA and CDR2 YSLEER.

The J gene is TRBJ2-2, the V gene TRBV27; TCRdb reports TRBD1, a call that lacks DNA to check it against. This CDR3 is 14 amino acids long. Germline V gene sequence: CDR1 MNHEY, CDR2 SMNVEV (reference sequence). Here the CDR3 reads CASSHGGITGELFF.

CDR3 amino acids: CASSHNTGELFF. The chain links TRBV7-2 to TRBJ2-2. Per the germline V gene, CDR1 is SGHTA and CDR2 is FQGNSA. The CDR3 is made up of 12 amino acids.

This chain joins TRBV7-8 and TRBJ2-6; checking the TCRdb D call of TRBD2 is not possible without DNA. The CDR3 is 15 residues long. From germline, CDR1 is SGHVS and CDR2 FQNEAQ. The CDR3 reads CASSHGGGRANVLTF.

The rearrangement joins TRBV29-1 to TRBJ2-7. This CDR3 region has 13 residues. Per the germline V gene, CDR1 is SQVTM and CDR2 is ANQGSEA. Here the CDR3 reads CSATGRYSYEQYF.

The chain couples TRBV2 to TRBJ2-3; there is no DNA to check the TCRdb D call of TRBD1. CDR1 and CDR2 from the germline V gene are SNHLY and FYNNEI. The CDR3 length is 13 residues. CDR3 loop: CASNGGDTDTQYF.

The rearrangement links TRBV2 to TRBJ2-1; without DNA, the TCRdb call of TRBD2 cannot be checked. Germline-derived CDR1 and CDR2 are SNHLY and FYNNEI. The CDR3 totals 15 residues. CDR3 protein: CASTLLAGAYNEQFF.

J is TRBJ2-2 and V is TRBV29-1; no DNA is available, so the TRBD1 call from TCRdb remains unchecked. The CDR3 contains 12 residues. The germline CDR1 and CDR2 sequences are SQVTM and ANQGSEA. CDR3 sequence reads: CSVAPFAGELFF.

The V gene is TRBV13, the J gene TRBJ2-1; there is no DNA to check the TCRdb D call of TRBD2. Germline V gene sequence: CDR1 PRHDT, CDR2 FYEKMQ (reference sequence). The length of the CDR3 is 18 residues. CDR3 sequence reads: CASSSTTDPRRTSGTQFF. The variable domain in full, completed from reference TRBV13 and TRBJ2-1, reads AAGVIQSPRHLIKEKRETATLKCYPIPRHDTVYWYQQGPGQDPQFLISFYEKMQSDKGSIPDRFSAQQFSDYHSELNMSSLELGDSALYFCASSSTTDPRRTSGTQFFGPGTRLTVL.

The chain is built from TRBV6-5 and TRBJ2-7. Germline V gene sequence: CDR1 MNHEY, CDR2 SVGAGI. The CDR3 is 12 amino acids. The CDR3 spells CASSYSNYEQYF.

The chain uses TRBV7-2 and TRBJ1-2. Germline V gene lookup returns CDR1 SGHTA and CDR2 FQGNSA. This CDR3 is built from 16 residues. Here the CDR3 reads CASSYTNRGANYGYTF.

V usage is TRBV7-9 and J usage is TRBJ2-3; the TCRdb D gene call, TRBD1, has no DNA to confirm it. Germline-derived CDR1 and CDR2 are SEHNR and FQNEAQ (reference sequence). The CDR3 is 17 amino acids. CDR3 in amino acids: CASSSRRGAWSTDTQYF.

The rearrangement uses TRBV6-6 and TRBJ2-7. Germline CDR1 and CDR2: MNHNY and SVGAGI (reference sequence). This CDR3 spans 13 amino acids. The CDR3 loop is CASSYSEAYEQYF.

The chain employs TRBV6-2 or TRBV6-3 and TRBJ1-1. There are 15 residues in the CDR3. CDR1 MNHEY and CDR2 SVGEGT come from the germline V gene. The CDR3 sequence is CASSPTAVWDTEAFF.

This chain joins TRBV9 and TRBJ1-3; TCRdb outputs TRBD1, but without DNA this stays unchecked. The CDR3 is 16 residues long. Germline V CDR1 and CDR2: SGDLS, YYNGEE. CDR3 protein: CASSEGTVFSGNTIYF.

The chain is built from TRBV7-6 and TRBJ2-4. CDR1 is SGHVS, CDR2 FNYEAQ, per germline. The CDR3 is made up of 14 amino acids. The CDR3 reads CASSPGLAKNIQYF.

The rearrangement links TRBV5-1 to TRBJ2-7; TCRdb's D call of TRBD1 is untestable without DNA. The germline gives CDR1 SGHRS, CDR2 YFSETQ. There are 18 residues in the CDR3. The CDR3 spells CASSSRPGQGIILYEQYF.

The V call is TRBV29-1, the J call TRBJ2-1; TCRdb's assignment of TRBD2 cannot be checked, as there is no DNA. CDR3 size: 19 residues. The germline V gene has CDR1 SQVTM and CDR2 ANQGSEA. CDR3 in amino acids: CSVEVVGTREVGFHNEQFF.

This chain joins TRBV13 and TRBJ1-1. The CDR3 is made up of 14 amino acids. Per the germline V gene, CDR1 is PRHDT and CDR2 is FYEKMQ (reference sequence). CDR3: CASSSRTRGTEAFF.

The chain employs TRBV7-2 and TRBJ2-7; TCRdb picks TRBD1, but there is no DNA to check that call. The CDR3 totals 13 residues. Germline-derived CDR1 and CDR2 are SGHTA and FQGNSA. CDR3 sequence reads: CACSGTGGYEQYF.